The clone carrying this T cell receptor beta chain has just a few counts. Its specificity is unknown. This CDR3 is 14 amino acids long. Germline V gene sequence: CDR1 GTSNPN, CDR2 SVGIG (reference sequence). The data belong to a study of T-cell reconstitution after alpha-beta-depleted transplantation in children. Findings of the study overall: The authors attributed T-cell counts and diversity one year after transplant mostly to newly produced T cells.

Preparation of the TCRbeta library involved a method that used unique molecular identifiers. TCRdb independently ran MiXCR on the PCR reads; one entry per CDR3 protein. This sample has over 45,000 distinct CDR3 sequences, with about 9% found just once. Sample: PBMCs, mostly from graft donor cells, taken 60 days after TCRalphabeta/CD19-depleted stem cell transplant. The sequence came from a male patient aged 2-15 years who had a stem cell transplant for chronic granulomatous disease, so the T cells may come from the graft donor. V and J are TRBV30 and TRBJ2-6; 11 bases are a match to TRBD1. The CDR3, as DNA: TGTGGGACAGGGGGCCCATCTGGGGCCAACGTCCTGACTTTC. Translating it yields CGTGGPSGANVLTF.